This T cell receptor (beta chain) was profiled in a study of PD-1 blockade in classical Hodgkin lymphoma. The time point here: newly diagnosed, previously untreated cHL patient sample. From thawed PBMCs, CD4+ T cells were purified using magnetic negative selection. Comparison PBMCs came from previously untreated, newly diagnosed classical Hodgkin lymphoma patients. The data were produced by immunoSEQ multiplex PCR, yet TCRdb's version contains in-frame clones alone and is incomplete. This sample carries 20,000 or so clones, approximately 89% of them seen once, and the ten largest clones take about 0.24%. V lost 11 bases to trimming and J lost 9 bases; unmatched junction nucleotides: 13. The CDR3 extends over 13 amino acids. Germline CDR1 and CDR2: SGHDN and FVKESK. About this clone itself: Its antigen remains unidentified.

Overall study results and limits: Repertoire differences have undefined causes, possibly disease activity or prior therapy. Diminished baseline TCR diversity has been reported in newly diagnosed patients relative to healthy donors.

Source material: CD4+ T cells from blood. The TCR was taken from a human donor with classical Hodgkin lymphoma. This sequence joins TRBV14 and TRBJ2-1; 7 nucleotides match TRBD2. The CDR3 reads CASGRTSSREQFF. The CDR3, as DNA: TGTGCCTCCGGGAGGACCTCTTCCCGTGAGCAGTTCTTC.